The 5 T cell receptor beta chains in this list originate from one sample, sequenced in a study of cytomegalovirus exposure and HLA in healthy donors. PCR used 60 Vbeta primers and 13 Jbeta primers. The data were produced by immunoSEQ multiplex PCR, yet TCRdb's version contains in-frame clones alone and is incomplete. Of 55,000 to 65,000 clones in the sample, about 77% are singletons; the top ten hold 6.5% to 8.5%. Sequences were obtained from PBMCs. The receptors come from a man aged 25 to 45 in good health and CMV-seropositive.

The V gene is TRBV7-8, the J gene TRBJ2-7; a possible D gene is TRBD2 (6 bases). The CDR3 has 14 amino acids. Deletions cut 4 bases from V and 6 bases from J, with 16 bases between. Germline CDR1 is SGHVS and CDR2 is FQNEAQ. CDR3 in DNA: TGTGCCAGCAGCTCGATAACGGAGGGATCCGAGCAGTACTTC. Translated, it gives CASSSITEGSEQYF.

CDR3 bases: TGTGCTAGTGGTTCCGGACTAGAAGCAGATACGCAGTATTTT. Its translation is CASGSGLEADTQYF. V and J are TRBV12-5 and TRBJ2-3; TRBD2 matches 7 bases. Per germline, CDR1 LGHNT and CDR2 FRNRAP. The CDR3 runs 14 residues. V lost 4 bases to trimming and J lost 4 bases; unmatched junction nucleotides: 5.

This chain uses TRBV9 with TRBJ1-4; no clear D gene. Germline CDR1 is SGDLS and CDR2 is YYNGEE. The CDR3 is made up of 14 amino acids. V lost 3 bases, J lost 0 bases, and 6 bases lay in between. The CDR3 DNA follows: TGTGCCAGCAGCGCCCATCCAACTAATGAAAAACTGTTTTTT. This sequence encodes CASSAHPTNEKLFF.

The CDR3 sequence is CASAFPTGGGYGYTF. CDR3 DNA: TGTGCCAGCGCCTTCCCCACAGGGGGAGGCTATGGCTACACCTTC. V usage is TRBV28 and J usage is TRBJ1-2, with 8 nucleotides matching TRBD1. The V and J ends lost 8 bases and 4 bases, in that order; junction bases with no gene match: 12. The CDR3 loop spans 15 amino acids. The germline gives CDR1 MDHEN, CDR2 SYDVKM.

This sequence joins TRBV9 and TRBJ2-2; D is unresolved. The length of the CDR3 is 11 residues. The V end lost 4 bases, the J end lost 5 bases, and 3 bases lay between the germline ends. CDR1 is SGDLS, CDR2 YYNGEE, per germline. The CDR3 is CASSTTGELFF. In DNA form, the CDR3 reads TGTGCCAGCAGCACAACCGGGGAGCTGTTTTTT.